These 2 T cell receptor beta chains share one sample of origin, sequenced in a study of blood T cells in healthy people across ages. With a J-beta primer mix and a sample-barcoded 5' primer, a second PCR ran roughly 6 to 11 cycles. TCRdb re-called the 5' RACE reads with MiXCR, one entry per CDR3 protein. Of hundreds of thousands of distinct CDR3 sequences listed, around two fifths are singletons. Sequenced input: blood. Receptor source: a man aged 55-75 years in good health.

The chain has TRBV24-1 and TRBJ2-3; maybe TRBD2 (6 bases). The CDR3 covers 13 residues. CDR1 and CDR2 from the germline V gene are KGHDR and SFDVKD. The V end lost 10 bases, the J end lost 6 bases, and 16 bases lay between the germline ends. CDR3 region: CATTRDSGDTQYF. The CDR3 nucleotides are TGTGCCACAACCCGGGACTCTGGGGATACGCAGTATTTT.

The chain combines TRBV9 with TRBJ1-2; D might be TRBD1 (6 bases). There are 14 residues in the CDR3. Trimming stripped 0 bases from V and 10 bases from J, with 16 bases between. Germline CDR1 is SGDLS and CDR2 is YYNGEE. CDR3 loop: CASSVGGGTHDYTF. The CDR3 nucleotides are TGTGCCAGCAGCGTAGGAGGGGGGACACACGACTACACCTTC.